These T cell receptor beta chains were read from a single sample in a study of cytomegalovirus exposure and HLA in healthy donors. Sequencing was performed with immunoSEQ multiplex PCR; in TCRdb, only in-frame clones are kept and a portion is missing. The repertoire includes about 160,000 clones, around 77% of them detected once, and 1% sits in the top ten. The sequenced sample was PBMCs. The receptors here all came from a woman between 50 and 59 years old in good health and CMV-seropositive. The CDR3 runs from the conserved cysteine through the conserved F or W. A D gene is named only where the DNA matches it firmly. Clone size is given for some rows only: seen once, a few or many times, or a class if the clone is expanded.

j_call clone_size v_call d_call cdr3_aa cdr3_nt
TRBJ2-7 . TRBV28 TRBD2 CASSLAGGRVEQYF TGTGCCAGCAGTTTAGCGGGCGGGAGGGTCGAGCAGTACTTC
TRBJ2-3 once TRBV9 TRBD2 CASSDRGGRDTQYF TGTGCCAGCAGCGATCGGGGAGGGCGGGATACGCAGTATTTT
TRBJ2-5 . TRBV18 TRBD2 CASPRTSVETQYF TGTGCCAGCCCCAGGACTAGCGTAGAGACCCAGTACTTC
TRBJ2-1 . TRBV2 TRBD2 CASSGLREGEQFF TGTGCCAGCAGTGGATTGCGGGAGGGTGAGCAGTTCTTC
TRBJ1-1 . TRBV2 TRBD1 CASSEAGTGPLNTEAFF TGTGCCAGCAGTGAAGCCGGGACAGGCCCATTGAACACTGAAGCTTTCTTT
TRBJ2-7 . TRBV7-8 TRBD1 CASSSDRGPEEQYF TGTGCCAGCAGCTCGGACAGGGGGCCGGAGGAGCAGTACTTC
TRBJ1-1 . TRBV7-3 . CASSSFQGTEAFF TGTGCCAGCAGCTCCTTTCAGGGGACTGAAGCTTTCTTT
TRBJ1-1 . TRBV20-1 . CSAQEGAEAFF TGCAGTGCTCAAGAGGGGGCTGAAGCTTTCTTT
TRBJ2-7 . TRBV7-2 . CASSYRTGVQYF TGTGCCAGCAGCTATCGGACTGGAGTGCAGTACTTC
TRBJ1-4 once TRBV19 TRBD1 CASSKQGYNEKLFF TGTGCCAGTTCAAAACAGGGGTATAATGAAAAACTGTTTTTT
TRBJ2-7 . TRBV7-2 . CASSLGSRTLGMQYF TGTGCCAGCAGCTTAGGATCCAGGACTCTTGGTATGCAGTACTTC
TRBJ1-1 . TRBV2 . CASSDYRGTEAFF TGTGCCAGCAGTGATTATAGGGGAACTGAAGCTTTCTTT
TRBJ1-2 . TRBV7-3 . CASSRGTLDGYTF TGTGCCAGCAGCCGCGGGACTCTCGATGGCTACACCTTC
TRBJ1-2 once TRBV7-9 . CASSLWTDDYGYTF TGTGCCAGCAGCTTGTGGACAGACGACTATGGCTACACCTTC
TRBJ1-2 . TRBV5-1 . CASSLGADYGYTF TGCGCCAGCAGCTTGGGCGCGGACTATGGCTACACCTTC
TRBJ2-7 . TRBV29-1 . CSVFLRGSYEQYF TGCAGCGTATTCCTCAGGGGCTCCTACGAGCAGTACTTC
TRBJ2-7 once TRBV7-2 . CASSFGQPSYEQYF TGTGCCAGCAGCTTCGGACAGCCTTCCTACGAGCAGTACTTC
TRBJ2-3 . TRBV29-1 TRBD2 CSVGGGRSDTQYF TGCAGCGTAGGTGGCGGGAGGTCAGATACGCAGTATTTT
TRBJ2-7 . TRBV27 TRBD2 CASIGRSDEQYF TGTGCCAGCATCGGGAGGTCTGACGAGCAGTACTTC
TRBJ1-5 . TRBV21-1 . CASSKGGRGGNQPQHF TGTGCCAGCAGCAAAGGGGGCAGGGGCGGCAATCAGCCCCAGCATTTT
TRBJ1-4 . TRBV5-1 . CASSPDLLQRGEKLFF TGCGCCAGCAGCCCGGACCTGCTTCAACGGGGTGAAAAACTGTTTTTT
TRBJ1-1 . TRBV19 . CASSTQGRTEAFF TGTGCCAGTAGTACCCAGGGAAGAACTGAAGCTTTCTTT
TRBJ2-1 few TRBV15 TRBD2 CATSREIAGAPLRGEQFF TGTGCCACCAGCAGAGAGATAGCGGGGGCGCCACTCCGAGGTGAGCAGTTCTTC
TRBJ1-1 . TRBV7-2 TRBD1 CASSLVGTGNTEAFF TGTGCCAGCAGCTTAGTGGGGACAGGGAACACTGAAGCTTTCTTT
TRBJ2-7 few TRBV7-9 TRBD2 CASSPTSVRYEQYF TGTGCCAGCAGTCCAACTAGCGTGCGCTACGAGCAGTACTTC
TRBJ2-5 . TRBV7-9 . CASGPPGGGETQYF TGTGCCAGCGGACCCCCGGGGGGCGGAGAGACCCAGTACTTC
TRBJ2-4 . TRBV28 TRBD1 CASTVGTGVKNIQYF TGTGCCAGCACGGTCGGTACAGGGGTAAAAAACATTCAGTACTTC
TRBJ2-6 . TRBV27 TRBD1 CASSFGTGILSGANVLTF TGTGCCAGCAGTTTCGGGACAGGGATCCTCTCTGGGGCCAACGTCCTGACTTTC
TRBJ2-3 few TRBV11-2 TRBD2 CASSPGLAGTDTQYF TGTGCCAGCAGCCCCGGACTAGCAGGCACAGATACGCAGTATTTT
TRBJ1-2 . TRBV2 TRBD1 CASSKDREYGYTF TGTGCCAGCAGTAAGGACAGGGAATATGGCTACACCTTC
TRBJ2-7 . TRBV7-9 TRBD1 CASSLRTGGRDEQYF TGTGCCAGCAGCCTACGGACAGGGGGTAGGGACGAGCAGTACTTC
TRBJ2-2 . TRBV15 TRBD2 CATSNRSGGGKTGELFF TGTGCCACCAGCAATAGAAGCGGGGGGGGAAAAACCGGGGAGCTGTTTTTT
TRBJ1-1 few TRBV7-8 . CASSSRAGRNTEAFF TGTGCCAGCAGCTCAAGGGCGGGGAGGAACACTGAAGCTTTCTTT
TRBJ2-5 . TRBV7-9 . CASSLSGVRETQYF TGTGCCAGCAGCTTAAGCGGTGTGAGGGAGACCCAGTACTTC